The rows below give T cell receptor beta chains drawn from one sample of a study of shared clonotypes between healthy human individuals. Here immunoSEQ multiplex PCR was the method, and the copy in TCRdb shows in-frame clones only, minus some. The sample has around 300,000 clones; roughly 87% are singletons. Sequencing was carried out using memory CD8+ T cells sorted from blood. The source is a man aged 18 to 30 in good health. The CDR3 runs from the conserved cysteine through the conserved F or W. The order of the fields is J gene, V gene, clone size, D gene, CDR3 protein, CDR3 DNA. The D gene is left open where the match is weak. Clone size is given for some rows only: seen once, a few or many times, or a class if the clone is expanded.

J: TRBJ2-3; V: TRBV5-4; size: .; D: TRBD2; CDR3: CASSLWASGPDTQYF; DNA: TGTGCCAGCAGCTTGTGGGCTAGCGGGCCAGATACGCAGTATTTT
J: TRBJ1-6; V: TRBV6-1; size: few; D: TRBD1; CDR3: CASSGTGGNSPLHF; DNA: TGTGCCAGCAGTGGCACAGGGGGCAATTCACCCCTCCACTTT
J: TRBJ1-2; V: TRBV28; size: .; D: TRBD1; CDR3: CASSFRPLKQGGGYTF; DNA: TGTGCCAGCAGTTTCCGACCACTGAAACAGGGGGGTGGCTACACCTTC
J: TRBJ2-7; V: TRBV20-1; size: .; D: .; CDR3: CSANKYEQYF; DNA: TGCAGTGCTAATAAATACGAGCAGTACTTC
J: TRBJ2-7; V: TRBV9; size: .; D: .; CDR3: CASSVAGTGGHEQYF; DNA: TGTGCCAGCAGCGTAGCTGGGACGGGGGGCCACGAGCAGTACTTC
J: TRBJ2-1; V: TRBV7-9; size: .; D: .; CDR3: CASSSELGNEQFF; DNA: TGTGCCAGCAGCTCGGAACTAGGCAATGAGCAGTTCTTC
J: TRBJ1-2; V: TRBV6-5; size: .; D: TRBD1; CDR3: CASSPPGQGYGYTF; DNA: TGTGCCAGCAGCCCCCCGGGACAGGGGTACGGCTACACCTTC
J: TRBJ2-7; V: TRBV5-6; size: .; D: TRBD2; CDR3: CASSFTPGLGLYSYEQYF; DNA: TGTGCCAGCAGCTTTACGCCCGGACTAGGGTTATATAGCTACGAGCAGTACTTC
J: TRBJ2-1; V: TRBV7-9; size: .; D: TRBD2; CDR3: CASSDISGRDEQFF; DNA: TGTGCCAGCAGCGACATTAGCGGGAGGGATGAGCAGTTCTTC
J: TRBJ1-5; V: TRBV19; size: .; D: .; CDR3: CASGIGVGQPQHF; DNA: TGTGCCAGTGGCATAGGGGTCGGTCAGCCCCAGCATTTT
J: TRBJ2-3; V: TRBV9; size: .; D: TRBD2; CDR3: CASSPLAGADTQYF; DNA: TGTGCCAGCAGCCCTCTAGCGGGAGCAGATACGCAGTATTTT
J: TRBJ2-7; V: TRBV7-7; size: .; D: .; CDR3: CASSLAPNYEQYF; DNA: TGTGCTAGCAGCTTAGCTCCGAACTACGAGCAGTACTTC
J: TRBJ1-1; V: TRBV5-6; size: .; D: .; CDR3: CASSLSGLNTEAFF; DNA: TGTGCCAGCAGCTTGAGTGGGTTGAACACTGAAGCTTTCTTT
J: TRBJ2-3; V: TRBV6-6; size: .; D: .; CDR3: CASSSLLPGTQYF; DNA: TGTGCCAGCAGTTCCCTTTTACCGGGTACGCAGTATTTT
J: TRBJ2-1; V: TRBV9; size: once; D: TRBD2; CDR3: CASSAIRGAGGFDEQFF; DNA: TGTGCCAGCAGCGCGATCCGAGGCGCGGGAGGATTCGATGAGCAGTTCTTC
J: TRBJ1-3; V: TRBV11-2; size: .; D: .; CDR3: CASSLAMGKGNTIYF; DNA: TGTGCCAGCAGCTTAGCAATGGGGAAAGGAAACACCATATATTTT
J: TRBJ2-7; V: TRBV27; size: .; D: TRBD1; CDR3: CASGITGGASEQYF; DNA: TGTGCCAGCGGAATAACAGGGGGCGCTTCCGAGCAGTACTTC
J: TRBJ2-7; V: TRBV9; size: .; D: TRBD2; CDR3: CASSATSGATYEQYF; DNA: TGTGCCAGCAGCGCGACTAGCGGGGCAACCTACGAGCAGTACTTC
J: TRBJ1-5; V: TRBV27; size: .; D: .; CDR3: CASNTQGSNQPQHF; DNA: TGTGCCAGCAACACCCAGGGAAGCAATCAGCCCCAGCATTTT
J: TRBJ2-7; V: TRBV13; size: .; D: .; CDR3: CASSLGGEISYEQYF; DNA: TGTGCCAGCAGCTTAGGTGGGGAGATATCCTACGAGCAGTACTTC
J: TRBJ2-1; V: TRBV14; size: once; D: TRBD2; CDR3: CASSPLAGGPSSYNEQFF; DNA: TGTGCCAGCAGCCCCCTAGCGGGAGGACCCTCCTCCTACAATGAGCAGTTCTTC
J: TRBJ2-3; V: TRBV10-3; size: .; D: TRBD2; CDR3: CAISVGLAETTSTDTQYF; DNA: TGTGCCATCAGTGTTGGACTAGCGGAGACCACTAGCACAGATACGCAGTATTTT
J: TRBJ2-4; V: TRBV5-4; size: .; D: .; CDR3: CASSPGHSADIQYF; DNA: TGTGCCAGCAGCCCGGGCCACTCCGCGGACATTCAGTACTTC
J: TRBJ1-1; V: TRBV6-5; size: once; D: TRBD1; CDR3: CASSFLTGGNTEAFF; DNA: TGTGCCAGCAGTTTTCTAACAGGGGGCAACACTGAAGCTTTCTTT
J: TRBJ2-2; V: TRBV4-1; size: once; D: .; CDR3: CASSQLGTAGELFF; DNA: TGCGCCAGCAGCCAGTTGGGGACGGCGGGGGAGCTGTTTTTT
J: TRBJ2-7; V: TRBV2; size: .; D: TRBD1; CDR3: CASSEGEQGQGVYEQYF; DNA: TGTGCCAGCAGTGAAGGGGAACAGGGACAGGGGGTCTACGAGCAGTACTTC
J: TRBJ2-2; V: TRBV10-3; size: .; D: .; CDR3: CAISGPRRGHTGELFF; DNA: TGTGCCATCAGTGGTCCCCGCAGGGGCCACACCGGGGAGCTGTTTTTT
J: TRBJ1-2; V: TRBV6-1; size: once; D: .; CDR3: CASSGTINEGSSNYGYTF; DNA: TGTGCCAGCAGTGGTACCATAAACGAGGGTAGCTCTAACTATGGCTACACCTTC
J: TRBJ1-1; V: TRBV7-9; size: .; D: TRBD1; CDR3: CASSIPTGPGTEAFF; DNA: TGTGCCAGCAGCATACCGACAGGGCCCGGCACTGAAGCTTTCTTT
J: TRBJ2-3; V: TRBV5-4; size: .; D: .; CDR3: CASSWGLWIPDTQYF; DNA: TGTGCCAGCAGCTGGGGACTTTGGATTCCAGATACGCAGTATTTT
J: TRBJ2-3; V: TRBV10-1; size: .; D: .; CDR3: CASSELGAPYTQYF; DNA: TGCGCCAGCAGTGAGTTAGGAGCCCCTTATACGCAGTATTTT
J: TRBJ2-7; V: TRBV6-5; size: .; D: TRBD1; CDR3: CASSSRQGWREQYF; DNA: TGTGCCAGCAGTTCCCGACAGGGTTGGAGAGAGCAGTACTTC
J: TRBJ1-6; V: TRBV11-2; size: .; D: .; CDR3: CASSLVGNEVPLHF; DNA: TGTGCCAGCAGCTTAGTAGGGAACGAGGTTCCCCTCCACTTT
J: TRBJ2-5; V: TRBV6-5; size: .; D: .; CDR3: CASSYPGGQETQYF; DNA: TGTGCCAGCAGTTACCCTGGGGGGCAAGAGACCCAGTACTTC
J: TRBJ2-3; V: TRBV10-3; size: .; D: TRBD1; CDR3: CAIRGTGIRADTQYF; DNA: TGTGCCATCAGGGGGACAGGGATCAGGGCAGATACGCAGTATTTT
J: TRBJ2-7; V: TRBV6-5; size: .; D: .; CDR3: CASSYSTGMNSYEQYF; DNA: TGTGCCAGCAGTTACTCGACCGGGATGAACTCCTACGAGCAGTACTTC
J: TRBJ1-2; V: TRBV29-1; size: .; D: TRBD1; CDR3: CSVGQGGGNYGYTF; DNA: TGCAGCGTCGGACAGGGAGGTGGGAACTATGGCTACACCTTC
J: TRBJ2-5; V: TRBV6-5; size: .; D: TRBD1; CDR3: CASSGGTGETQYF; DNA: TGTGCCAGCAGTGGGGGGACAGGAGAGACCCAGTACTTC
J: TRBJ2-7; V: TRBV7-2; size: .; D: .; CDR3: CASSFYAGDYEQYF; DNA: TGTGCCAGCAGCTTCTACGCGGGCGACTACGAGCAGTACTTC
J: TRBJ2-3; V: TRBV27; size: .; D: TRBD2; CDR3: CASSSSGPAHTQYF; DNA: TGTGCCAGCAGTTCTAGCGGGCCCGCCCATACGCAGTATTTT
J: TRBJ1-2; V: TRBV5-1; size: .; D: .; CDR3: CASSLDGLYGYTF; DNA: TGCGCCAGCAGCTTAGACGGACTCTATGGCTACACCTTC
J: TRBJ2-5; V: TRBV10-3; size: many; D: .; CDR3: CAIRAGAPPEETQYF; DNA: TGTGCCATCAGGGCAGGGGCCCCTCCAGAAGAGACCCAGTACTTC
J: TRBJ2-7; V: TRBV9; size: .; D: TRBD2; CDR3: CASSPRPGLAATYEQYF; DNA: TGTGCCAGCAGCCCACGTCCGGGACTAGCGGCCACCTACGAGCAGTACTTC
J: TRBJ2-7; V: TRBV29-1; size: .; D: .; CDR3: CSVEVQGYEQYF; DNA: TGCAGCGTTGAGGTCCAAGGCTACGAGCAGTACTTC
J: TRBJ2-1; V: TRBV27; size: .; D: .; CDR3: CASSFYTGLKSSYNEQFF; DNA: TGTGCCAGCAGTTTTTATACAGGGCTTAAGAGCTCCTACAATGAGCAGTTCTTC
J: TRBJ1-3; V: TRBV4-1; size: few; D: .; CDR3: CASSQVGSGNTIYF; DNA: TGCGCCAGCAGCCAAGTGGGATCCGGAAACACCATATATTTT
J: TRBJ2-7; V: TRBV4-3; size: .; D: TRBD1; CDR3: CASSRGTGGSYEQYF; DNA: TGCGCCAGCAGCCGCGGGACAGGGGGGAGCTACGAGCAGTACTTC
J: TRBJ1-1; V: TRBV7-9; size: few; D: .; CDR3: CASSLWQPNTEAFF; DNA: TGTGCCAGCAGCTTATGGCAGCCGAACACTGAAGCTTTCTTT
J: TRBJ1-3; V: TRBV10-2; size: .; D: .; CDR3: CASSFPGSGNTIYF; DNA: TGCGCCAGCAGTTTCCCAGGGTCTGGAAACACCATATATTTT
J: TRBJ2-7; V: TRBV27; size: .; D: .; CDR3: CASSLGGTAYEQYF; DNA: TGTGCCAGCAGTTTAGGAGGGACAGCCTACGAGCAGTACTTC
J: TRBJ2-3; V: TRBV5-4; size: .; D: TRBD2; CDR3: CASSLGLAGPGDTQYF; DNA: TGTGCCAGCAGCTTGGGACTAGCGGGACCGGGAGATACGCAGTATTTT
J: TRBJ2-7; V: TRBV27; size: many; D: .; CDR3: CASSLGGGAYEQYF; DNA: TGTGCCAGCAGTTTAGGAGGGGGCGCCTACGAGCAGTACTTC
J: TRBJ1-1; V: TRBV7-2; size: .; D: .; CDR3: CASSQDSGNTEAFF; DNA: TGTGCCAGCAGCCAAGACAGCGGGAACACTGAAGCTTTCTTT